This record concerns one T cell receptor (beta chain) sequence. Its antigen is not identified. Primers for the PCR totalled 60 Vbeta and 13 Jbeta. Sequencing used immunoSEQ multiplex PCR; TCRdb keeps in-frame clones, though not all of them. The data show around 120,000 clones, 75% to 90% seen once. V gave up 0 bases and J gave up 6 bases; unmatched junction bases: 14. Germline V gives CDR1 SGHRS, CDR2 YFSETQ. This CDR3 spans 18 amino acids. These data originate in a study of cytomegalovirus exposure and HLA in healthy donors. Study background: Unique TCR beta sequences numbering around 110 million came from around 180 million T cells in an earlier analysis.

The study's findings and limits: Later analysis identified 16,951 TCR beta sequences associated with HLA alleles, using a false discovery rate threshold of 0.05. Whilst most TCR sequences proved rare, a subset of public TCRs occurred across many donors. A later analysis by the authors found several of the most significant clusters apparently linked to common viral pathogens.

The sequence was obtained from a female donor in good health and CMV-seropositive. The sample was PBMCs. J is TRBJ2-2 and V is TRBV5-1, with TRBD1 matching 7 bases. The CDR3 loop is CASSLGGIRQGGPGELFF. The CDR3 DNA sequence: TGCGCCAGCAGCTTGGGTGGAATCCGACAGGGTGGTCCCGGGGAGCTGTTTTTT.